This T cell receptor (beta chain) was found in a study of blood T cell repertoires in COVID-19. The wider study: COVID-19 samples, acute and convalescent, were from the United States, Italy and Spain. T cells, B-cell-depleted T cells, or PBMCs provided the cDNA or gDNA that served as material.

Enrollment of patients from Seattle took place during active infection, with longitudinal follow-up. Between the trimmed V and J ends, which lost 5 bases and 0 bases, there was a span of 13 bases. The CDR3 has 16 amino acids. CDR1 and CDR2 (germline): MDHEN, SYDVKM. The authors' processing: For nucleated cells, counts were estimated from reference gene primer amplification. Only in-frame clones appear in the TCRdb table, and some are missing; sequencing was by immunoSEQ multiplex PCR. That table supplies the V and J calls and clone size; D and trimming were determined from the DNA. This sample has approximately 290,000 clones, with about 80% found just once.

The sequence derives from a person aged 70 to 85 with COVID-19, enrolled during active disease. The chain recombines TRBV28 with TRBJ1-4; D gene unclear. The sample comprised peripheral blood. The CDR3 here is CASSIVQTSTNEKLFF. DNA of the CDR3: TGTGCCAGCAGTATTGTACAGACATCAACTAATGAAAAACTGTTTTTT. The full variable domain, completed using reference TRBV28 and TRBJ1-4, is DVKVTQSSRYLVKRTGEKVFLECVQDMDHENMFWYRQDPGLGLRLIYFSYDVKMKEKGDIPEGYSVSREKKERFSLILESASTNQTSMYLCASSIVQTSTNEKLFFGSGTQLSVL.